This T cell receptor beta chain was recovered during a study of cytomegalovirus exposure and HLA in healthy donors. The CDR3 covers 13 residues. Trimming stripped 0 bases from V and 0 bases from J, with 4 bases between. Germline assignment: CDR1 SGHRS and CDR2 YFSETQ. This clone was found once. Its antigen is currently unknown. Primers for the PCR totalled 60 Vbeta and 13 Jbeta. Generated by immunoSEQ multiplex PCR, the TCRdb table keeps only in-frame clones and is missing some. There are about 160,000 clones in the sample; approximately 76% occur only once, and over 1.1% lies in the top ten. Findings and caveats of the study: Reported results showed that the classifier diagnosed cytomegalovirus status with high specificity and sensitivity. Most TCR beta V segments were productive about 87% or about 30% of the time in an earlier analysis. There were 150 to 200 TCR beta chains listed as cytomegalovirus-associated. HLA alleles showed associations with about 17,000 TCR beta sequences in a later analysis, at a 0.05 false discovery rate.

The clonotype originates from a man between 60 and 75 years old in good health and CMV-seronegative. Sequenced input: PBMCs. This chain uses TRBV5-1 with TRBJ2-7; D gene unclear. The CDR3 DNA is TGCGCCAGCAGCTTGGTCAGCTCCTACGAGCAGTACTTC. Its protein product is CASSLVSSYEQYF.